Sequencing of this TCR beta chain was carried out in a study of OX40 agonist ivuxolimab in advanced cancers. Sequencing used immunoSEQ multiplex PCR; TCRdb keeps in-frame clones, though not all of them. Of some 66,000 clones in the sample, roughly 82% were seen once. The source is an adult with an advanced solid tumor such as melanoma, head and neck, liver or kidney cancer. The specimen comprised CD4+ or CD8+ T cells sorted from blood, sampled in a trial of the OX40 agonist ivuxolimab.

The CDR3 reads CASSPMTGLAKNIQYF. The CDR3 DNA follows: TGTGCCAGCAGTCCGATGACAGGCCTAGCCAAAAACATTCAGTACTTC. The chain uses TRBV27 and TRBJ2-4; possible D gene TRBD1, 6 bases. Germline-derived CDR1 and CDR2 are MNHEY and SMNVEV (reference sequence). The V end was cut by 5 bases, the J end by 0 bases, with 14 bases between. The CDR3 extends over 16 amino acids.